These T cell receptor beta chains were read from a single sample in a study of cytomegalovirus exposure and HLA in healthy donors. TCRdb keeps only in-frame clones here, not all; method: immunoSEQ multiplex PCR. The repertoire holds about 200,000 clones, with over 65% as singletons. The sequencing sample was made of PBMCs. The source of these receptors is a man aged 18 to 30 in good health and CMV-seronegative. Both conserved end residues are part of each CDR3. The order of the fields is J gene, V gene, D gene, clone size, CDR3 DNA, CDR3 protein. D genes are given only for firm matches. Size is omitted from some rows. Given values are once, few, many or a class for expanded clones.

TRBJ2-3 | TRBV27 | - | - | TGTGCCAGCAGGACTAGCACAGATACGCAGTATTTT | CASRTSTDTQYF
TRBJ2-3 | TRBV5-1 | TRBD2 | - | TGCGCCAGCAGCGGGGCCCTACTAGCGGGAGTGGAGGATACGCAGTATTTT | CASSGALLAGVEDTQYF
TRBJ2-7 | TRBV10-3 | TRBD2 | - | TGTGCCATCAGTGGGCCTAGCGGGACCTACGAGCAGTACTTC | CAISGPSGTYEQYF
TRBJ2-2 | TRBV2 | - | once | TGTGCCAGCAGTCTCCAGGGGAAGAACACCGGGGAGCTGTTTTTT | CASSLQGKNTGELFF
TRBJ2-3 | TRBV2 | - | few | TGTGCCAGCAGTGAAGGGGGCAGTCGCACAGATACGCAGTATTTT | CASSEGGSRTDTQYF
TRBJ2-5 | TRBV4-1 | TRBD1 | - | TGCGCCAGCAGCCGCCTACAGGGGGTGGAGACCCAGTACTTC | CASSRLQGVETQYF
TRBJ1-2 | TRBV2 | - | few | TGTGCCCTTTCGGCAGGCCCACCACATGGCTACACCTTC | CALSAGPPHGYTF
TRBJ2-1 | TRBV4-1 | TRBD1 | - | TGCGCCAGCAGCCAATTGACAGGGGGGCCAGATGAGCAGTTCTTC | CASSQLTGGPDEQFF
TRBJ2-7 | TRBV2 | - | - | TGTGCCAGCAGGAGGGAGCCCTACGAGCAGTACTTC | CASRREPYEQYF
TRBJ1-2 | TRBV27 | TRBD1 | - | TGTGCCAGCAGTTTATCGCTTTGGGACAGTAGTTCTAACTATGGCTACACCTTC | CASSLSLWDSSSNYGYTF
TRBJ1-1 | TRBV19 | - | - | TGTGCCAGTAGTATTCGTTCAGACACTGAAGCTTTCTTT | CASSIRSDTEAFF
TRBJ1-1 | TRBV11-2 | - | - | TGTGCCAGCAGCTTGAGGGACTGGGGCACTGAAGCTTTCTTT | CASSLRDWGTEAFF
TRBJ1-1 | TRBV2 | - | - | TGTGCCAGCAGTTCCAGGACTAACACTGAAGCTTTCTTT | CASSSRTNTEAFF
TRBJ2-6 | TRBV19 | TRBD1 | - | TGTGCCAGTAGTATAGGGCTGGGGCCAGGGGGCGCGAGCTCTGGGGCCAACGTCCTGACTTTC | CASSIGLGPGGASSGANVLTF
TRBJ2-1 | TRBV7-8 | TRBD2 | - | TGTGCCAGCAGTCCCAGGACTAGCGGCAACAATGAGCAGTTCTTC | CASSPRTSGNNEQFF
TRBJ1-2 | TRBV28 | - | - | TGTGCCAGCACTTCCGCAGGGTCAAGCCAGAATGGCTACACCTTC | CASTSAGSSQNGYTF
TRBJ2-7 | TRBV21-1 | - | - | TGTGCCAGCAACGGACTAGCGGGAGTATTTAATCCCTACGAGCAGTACTTC | CASNGLAGVFNPYEQYF
TRBJ2-7 | TRBV19 | TRBD1 | - | TGTGCCAGTGGGGACAGGGCCTACGAGCAGTACTTC | CASGDRAYEQYF
TRBJ1-1 | TRBV4-2 | - | - | TGTGCCAGCAGCCAAGATCGGACAGTAGGCAGGACTGAAGCTTTCTTT | CASSQDRTVGRTEAFF
TRBJ1-3 | TRBV10-2 | - | - | TGCGCCACCCAGACAGGTGCGAGCTCTGGAAACACCATATATTTT | CATQTGASSGNTIYF
TRBJ2-6 | TRBV27 | - | - | TGTGCCAGCAGTTTGACAGCTGGGGCCAACGTCCTGACTTTC | CASSLTAGANVLTF
TRBJ1-3 | TRBV9 | TRBD1 | - | TGTGCCAGCAGCGGAAGATCAGGGGGCATTGGAAACACCATATATTTT | CASSGRSGGIGNTIYF
TRBJ2-7 | TRBV4-1 | TRBD2 | - | TGCGCCAGCAGCCAAGAAGGGCCGCCTAGCGGGACAATCTACGAGCAGTACTTC | CASSQEGPPSGTIYEQYF
TRBJ1-3 | TRBV7-6 | - | few | TGTGCCAGCAGCTTAGGACAGAGCTTCTCTGGAAACACCATATATTTT | CASSLGQSFSGNTIYF
TRBJ2-3 | TRBV2 | TRBD2 | few | TGTGCCAGCAGTGATGTGGCTAGCGGGAGTCTCGGGGATACGCAGTATTTT | CASSDVASGSLGDTQYF
TRBJ2-1 | TRBV14 | TRBD2 | - | TGTGCCAGCAGCCAAGTCGGGACTAGCACCTACAATGAGCAGTTCTTC | CASSQVGTSTYNEQFF
TRBJ1-1 | TRBV18 | - | once | TGTGCCAGCTCAAACAGGGACACTGAAGCTTTCTTT | CASSNRDTEAFF
TRBJ1-1 | TRBV5-1 | - | - | TGCGCCAGCAGCTTTGGGACAAGCCTCCCGATGAACACTGAAGCTTTCTTT | CASSFGTSLPMNTEAFF
TRBJ2-3 | TRBV5-6 | - | once | TGTGCCAGCAGCTTGTTGGTGGCTAGCACAGATACGCAGTATTTT | CASSLLVASTDTQYF
TRBJ2-1 | TRBV4-1 | - | - | TGCGCCAGCAGCCATACCCAGATCTCCTACAATGAGCAGTTCTTC | CASSHTQISYNEQFF
TRBJ2-7 | TRBV29-1 | TRBD1 | - | TGCAGCGTCTCTGACAGGGGCGTATTGTACGAGCAGTACTTC | CSVSDRGVLYEQYF
TRBJ2-7 | TRBV11-2 | - | - | TGTGCCAGCAGCCCTCTTAGGACAGCATTAGTCTACGAGCAGTACTTC | CASSPLRTALVYEQYF
TRBJ1-3 | TRBV10-3 | - | - | TGTGCCATCAGTTCCCAGAGGAACACCATATATTTT | CAISSQRNTIYF
TRBJ2-7 | TRBV27 | - | - | TGTGCCAGCAGTTTACAGGGCATATCCTACGAGCAGTACTTC | CASSLQGISYEQYF
TRBJ2-1 | TRBV6-5 | - | few | TGTGCCAGCAGTCCCCGGAGCCCGGGTAGGAATGAGCAGTTCTTC | CASSPRSPGRNEQFF
TRBJ2-2 | TRBV7-9 | TRBD1 | - | TGTGCCAGCAGCTTTACAGGGGCTGGGGAGCTGTTTTTT | CASSFTGAGELFF
TRBJ2-2 | TRBV11-1 | - | - | TGTGCCAGCAGCTTAGTACAGGGTTACGCCGGGGAGCTGTTTTTT | CASSLVQGYAGELFF
TRBJ2-3 | TRBV28 | - | - | TGTGCCAGCAGCCCGAGCGGAGAGACAGATACGCAGTATTTT | CASSPSGETDTQYF
TRBJ1-2 | TRBV30 | - | - | TGTGCCTCCCAGAGGGCTAACTATGGCTACACCTTC | CASQRANYGYTF
TRBJ1-5 | TRBV18 | TRBD1 | - | TGTGCCAGCTCACCGGACAGGGGACCAAATCAGCCCCAGCATTTT | CASSPDRGPNQPQHF
TRBJ2-7 | TRBV2 | - | - | TGTGCCAGCAGGACAGGATACGAGCAGTACTTC | CASRTGYEQYF
TRBJ2-1 | TRBV29-1 | TRBD1 | - | TGCAGCGTTGCTTCGGACAGGGCCCACAATGAGCAGTTCTTC | CSVASDRAHNEQFF
TRBJ2-3 | TRBV6-5 | - | - | TGTGCCAGCAGTTACGCGGGCCCTCCTCATACGCAGTATTTT | CASSYAGPPHTQYF
TRBJ2-3 | TRBV5-8 | TRBD2 | few | TGTGCCAGCAGCCTGGGACTAGCCACAGATACGCAGTATTTT | CASSLGLATDTQYF
TRBJ1-2 | TRBV6-1 | - | - | TGTGCCAGCAGAATAGACAGCAACTATGGCTACACCTTC | CASRIDSNYGYTF
TRBJ1-3 | TRBV19 | - | - | TGTGCCAGTAGTAGGGGCCTTGCCGACTCTGGAAACACCATATATTTT | CASSRGLADSGNTIYF
TRBJ2-7 | TRBV6-5 | - | - | TGTGCCAGCAAAGGCAGTCAGGGCCACGAGCAGTACTTC | CASKGSQGHEQYF
TRBJ2-5 | TRBV2 | - | - | TGTGCCGGAAGGACTGTTTATCAAGAGACCCAGTACTTC | CAGRTVYQETQYF
TRBJ2-1 | TRBV7-9 | TRBD2 | - | TGTTCCAGCAGCGGCCCGAGCGGGAGCTCCTACAATGAGCAGTTCTTC | CSSSGPSGSSYNEQFF
TRBJ2-1 | TRBV2 | TRBD1 | - | TGTGCCAGCAGTGAAGCGGGGGCGTTACGTGACAGGGCGTCTTCGGTCTTCTTC | CASSEAGALRDRASSVFF
TRBJ2-4 | TRBV30 | - | - | TGTGCCTGGAGTCCCACCGGGAACATTCAGTACTTC | CAWSPTGNIQYF
TRBJ1-1 | TRBV5-1 | - | - | TGCGCCAGCAGCTTGGCCCCAGTCATGAACACTGAAGCTTTCTTT | CASSLAPVMNTEAFF
TRBJ1-1 | TRBV27 | - | - | TGTGCCAGCAGTTTAAGTGGGGGGATGAACACTGAAGCTTTCTTT | CASSLSGGMNTEAFF
TRBJ2-1 | TRBV5-3 | TRBD2 | - | TGTGCCAGAAGCTTGTGGCCTACTAGCGGGAGTGGTGATGAGCAGTTCTTC | CARSLWPTSGSGDEQFF
TRBJ2-1 | TRBV19 | TRBD2 | - | TGTGCCAGTAGTATAAGAGGACTAGCGGGGTCCTACAATGAGCAGTTCTTC | CASSIRGLAGSYNEQFF
TRBJ1-2 | TRBV2 | - | few | TGTGCCAGCAGTGAAGCGCTCCTATATGGCTACACCTTC | CASSEALLYGYTF